Following are 13 T cell receptor beta chains from one sample sequenced in a study of blood T cells in healthy people across ages. Through a sample-barcoded 5' primer and a J-beta primer mix, a second PCR was run for roughly 6 to 11 cycles. TCRdb re-called the 5' RACE reads with MiXCR, one entry per CDR3 protein. The sample consists of some 710,000 distinct CDR3 sequences, approximately 21% of them appearing once. Material: blood. These receptors came from a man between 65 and 79 years old in good health.

The genes are TRBV13 and TRBJ2-7; TRBD1 matches at 10 bases. V lost 0 bases to trimming and J lost 3 bases; unmatched junction nucleotides: 2. This CDR3 region has 15 residues. CDR1 PRHDT and CDR2 FYEKMQ come from the germline V gene (reference sequence). DNA for the CDR3: TGTGCCAGCAGCTTAGGTGGGACAGGGGACTACGAGCAGTACTTC. Residues: CASSLGGTGDYEQYF.

This clonotype was seen only a few times. V usage is TRBV29-1 and J usage is TRBJ2-2; 7 nucleotides match TRBD1. CDR3 size: 14 residues. Trimming cost V 6 bases and J 2 bases; bases outside gene matches: 6. Germline-derived CDR1 and CDR2 are SQVTM and ANQGSEA. The CDR3 DNA sequence: TGCAGCGTAACGACAGGGTACAACACCGGGGAGCTGTTTTTT. Its translation: CSVTTGYNTGELFF.

The CDR3 nucleotides are TGTGCCAGCAGCTTAGAAAGGATGAACTATGGCTACACCTTC. Translated: CASSLERMNYGYTF. The chain links TRBV7-2 to TRBJ1-2; the D is unclear. V lost 1 base and J 2 bases, leaving 8 bases between the germline ends. The germline CDR1 and CDR2 sequences are SGHTA and FQGNSA. CDR3 length: 14 amino acids.

The sample holds a few counts of this clonotype. The gene calls are TRBV7-2 and TRBJ2-5; a weak D match, TRBD1 (6 bases). The CDR3 has 14 amino acids. With 1 base removed from V and 3 bases from J, the gap between germline ends came to 9 bases. Germline lookup yields CDR1 SGHTA and CDR2 FQGNSA. CDR3 nucleotide sequence: TGTGCCAGCAGCTTAGACCACAGGGAAGAGACCCAGTACTTC. Its protein product is CASSLDHREETQYF.

V usage is TRBV6-4 and J usage is TRBJ2-1, with TRBD1 matching over 7 bases. CDR1 and CDR2 from the germline V gene are MRHNA and SNTAGT. V shed 6 bases and J 5 bases; nucleotides not matched to a gene: 10. The CDR3 is 15 residues long. The CDR3 DNA follows: TGTGCCAGCAGCTTACAGGGGATGAAAAACAATGAGCAGTTCTTC. This translates into CASSLQGMKNNEQFF.

This clonotype was counted between two and nine times. This sequence joins TRBV29-1 and TRBJ1-2, with TRBD1 as a possible D gene (5 bases). The CDR3 spans 13 residues. V was trimmed by 4 bases and J by 7 bases, leaving 16 bases between them. Germline values: CDR1 SQVTM, CDR2 ANQGSEA. The CDR3, as DNA: TGCAGCGTTGCCCAGACAGTCGATGGTGGCTACACCTTC. Protein: CSVAQTVDGGYTF. Full variable domain (missing parts from reference TRBV29-1 and TRBJ1-2): SAVISQKPSRDICQRGTSLTIQCQVDSQVTMMFWYRQQPGQSLTLIATANQGSEATYESGFVIDKFPISRPNLTFSTLTVSNMSPEDSSIYLCSVAQTVDGGYTFGSGTRLTVV.

This clonotype was seen a few times. The rearrangement joins TRBV7-2 to TRBJ2-3; 7 bases align to TRBD2. Looked up from germline, CDR1 is SGHTA and CDR2 is FQGNSA. There are 18 residues in the CDR3. The V segment lost 1 base and the J segment 0 bases; nucleotides outside the gene matches: 10. DNA of the CDR3: TGTGCCAGCAGCTTAGGTTCAGTAGCGGGTCCTAGCACAGATACGCAGTATTTT. Translating it yields CASSLGSVAGPSTDTQYF.

This clonotype was picked up a small number of times. The chain couples TRBV29-1 to TRBJ2-3, with 10 bases matching TRBD1. In germline, CDR1 is SQVTM, CDR2 ANQGSEA. CDR3 length equals 14 residues. V lost 6 bases and J lost 2; bases outside the gene matches: 5. CDR3 in DNA: TGCAGCGTCGGACAGGGGGATATCACAGATACGCAGTATTTT. It codes for CSVGQGDITDTQYF.

The chain joins TRBV20-1 to TRBJ2-2; 8 bases line up with TRBD1. The V segment lost 3 bases and the J segment 4 bases; nucleotides outside the gene matches: 4. Germline-derived CDR1 and CDR2 are DFQATT and SNEGSKA (reference sequence). The CDR3 is 14 amino acids. The CDR3 region is CSASGQGSTGELFF. CDR3 DNA sequence: TGCAGTGCTAGCGGACAGGGAAGCACCGGGGAGCTGTTTTTT.

This chain joins TRBV5-1 and TRBJ1-1; 7 bases fit TRBD1. Trimming took 8 bases from V and 1 from J; bases not matched to a gene: 8. The CDR3 loop spans 14 amino acids. Germline assignment: CDR1 SGHRS and CDR2 YFSETQ. The CDR3 protein is CASYQGGENTEAFF. The CDR3 region has the DNA TGCGCCAGTTACCAAGGGGGCGAGAACACTGAAGCTTTCTTT.

The rearrangement links TRBV11-2 to TRBJ2-1, with D perhaps assigned TRBD1 or TRBD2 (5 bases each). Germline CDR1 reads SGHAT; CDR2 reads FQNNGV. With 1 base removed from V and 14 bases from J, the gap between germline ends came to 15 bases. CDR3 length: 13 amino acids. The CDR3 loop reads CASSLGGRDRKFF. In DNA form, the CDR3 reads TGTGCCAGCAGCTTAGGGGGTAGGGACCGCAAGTTCTTC.

Only a few counts were recorded for this clonotype. The chain carries TRBV2 and TRBJ2-1; D is unresolved. CDR1 is SNHLY, CDR2 FYNNEI, per germline. V shed 8 bases and J shed 4 bases, with 9 bases lying between them. The CDR3 covers 12 residues. The CDR3 region is CASRGRYNEQFF. The CDR3 DNA follows: TGTGCCAGCCGCGGACGGTACAATGAGCAGTTCTTC.

The chain employs TRBV7-2 and TRBJ2-5, with 12 bases fitting TRBD2. The DNA matches TRBJ2-1 better at its end, which makes the J call doubtful. Germline assignment: CDR1 SGHTA and CDR2 FQGNSA. The CDR3 is made up of 16 amino acids. The CDR3 region is CASSLARSSGRGEQFF. In DNA, the CDR3 is TGTGCCAGCAGCTTAGCGAGGTCTAGCGGGAGGGGTGAGCAGTTCTTC.